Listed below are T cell receptor beta chains from one sample, sequenced in a study of T cell repertoires in cytomegalovirus infection. TCRdb fed the reads into MiXCR, producing one record per CDR3 protein. The repertoire consists of 300,000 to 400,000 distinct CDR3 sequences, with about a sixth occurring once and the leading ten covering 8.7%. The source material was PBMCs. Receptor source: a human donor in good health (CMV status not recorded). Some clones in this sample may be carry-over from other donors' samples. CDR3s include the opening cysteine and the closing phenylalanine or tryptophan. The D gene is left open where the match is weak. Size is stated for part of the rows, as once, few or many counts, or as a class when the clone is expanded.

clone_size j_call v_call d_call cdr3_aa cdr3_nt
many TRBJ1-2 TRBV7-9 NA CASSPGDLGGYTF TGTGCCAGCAGCCCAGGGGATCTCGGTGGCTACACCTTC
many TRBJ2-2 TRBV27 TRBD1 CASSSPAYRGRGGELFF TGTGCCAGCAGTTCTCCCGCATACAGGGGGCGTGGCGGGGAGCTGTTTTTT
NA TRBJ2-7 TRBV20-1 TRBD2 CSAGAAGGPAYEQYF TGCAGTGCGGGTGCGGCGGGAGGGCCCGCCTACGAGCAGTACTTC
NA TRBJ2-3 TRBV28 TRBD2 CANSGGDTDTQYF TGTGCCAACAGCGGGGGGGACACAGATACGCAGTATTTT
few TRBJ1-3 TRBV12-3/TRBV12-4 NA CASSSTTGNTIYF TGTGCCAGCTCGAGCACGACTGGAAACACCATATATTTT
few TRBJ1-4 TRBV19 NA CASSIDEAGGNEKLFF TGTGCCAGTAGTATAGATGAAGCAGGCGGTAATGAAAAACTGTTTTTT
NA TRBJ1-1 TRBV2 TRBD1 CATKDRVTEAFF TGTGCCACAAAGGACAGGGTCACTGAAGCTTTCTTT
NA TRBJ1-2 TRBV7-8 TRBD1 CASSPIGGTGIANYGYTF TGTGCCAGCAGCCCGATAGGAGGGACAGGAATTGCTAACTATGGCTACACCTTC
many TRBJ2-3 TRBV4-1 TRBD2 CASSQDPYPGGLTDTQYF TGCGCCAGCAGCCAAGACCCCTACCCGGGGGGGCTGACAGATACGCAGTATTTT
many TRBJ1-1 TRBV28 NA CASSFTAGERVDTEAFF TGTGCCAGCAGTTTTACGGCAGGGGAGAGAGTGGACACTGAAGCTTTCTTT
NA TRBJ2-1 TRBV7-3 NA CASSANSLSSYNEQFF TGTGCCAGCAGCGCCAACAGTCTAAGCTCCTACAATGAGCAGTTCTTC
NA TRBJ2-1 TRBV19 TRBD2 CASSIGSGRWYNEQFF TGTGCCAGTAGTATAGGAAGCGGGAGGTGGTACAATGAGCAGTTCTTC
many TRBJ2-3 TRBV11-3 TRBD2 CASSLNSGMSDTQYF TGTGCCAGCAGCTTAAATAGCGGGATGTCAGATACGCAGTATTTT
many TRBJ1-4 TRBV6-1 TRBD1 CASSKDRSIGLVF TGTGCCAGCAGTAAGGACAGGTCCATAGGGCTTGTTTTT
NA TRBJ2-5 TRBV6-2/TRBV6-3 NA CASSYYGWETQYF TGTGCCAGCAGTTACTATGGCTGGGAGACCCAGTACTTC